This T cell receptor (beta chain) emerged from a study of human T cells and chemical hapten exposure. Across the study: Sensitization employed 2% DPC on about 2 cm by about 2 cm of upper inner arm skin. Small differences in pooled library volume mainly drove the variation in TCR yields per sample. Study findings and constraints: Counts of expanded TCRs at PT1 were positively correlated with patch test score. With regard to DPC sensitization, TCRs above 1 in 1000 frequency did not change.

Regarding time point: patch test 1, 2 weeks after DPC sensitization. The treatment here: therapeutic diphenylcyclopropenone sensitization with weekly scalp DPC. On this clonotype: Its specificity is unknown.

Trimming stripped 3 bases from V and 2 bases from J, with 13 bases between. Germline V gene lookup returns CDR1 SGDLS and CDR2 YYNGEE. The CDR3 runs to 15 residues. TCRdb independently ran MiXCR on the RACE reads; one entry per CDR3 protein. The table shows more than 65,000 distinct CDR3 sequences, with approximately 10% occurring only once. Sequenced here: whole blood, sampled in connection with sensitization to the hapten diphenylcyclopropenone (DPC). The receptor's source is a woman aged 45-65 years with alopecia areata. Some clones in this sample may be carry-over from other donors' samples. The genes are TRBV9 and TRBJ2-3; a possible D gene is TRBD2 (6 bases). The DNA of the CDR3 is TGTGCCAGCAGCGCACCTAGCGACCCCACAGATACGCAGTATTTT. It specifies CASSAPSDPTDTQYF.